The present entry profiles one T cell receptor beta chain with its context. Its target is unknown. This entry belongs to a study of blood T cells in healthy people across ages. Study summary: When template switching was applied, about one barcoded beta molecule was captured per two T cells. Study results and caveats: Among long-lived donors, naive CD4+ cells were more numerous and diversity higher than in aged donors.

Sample-barcoded 5' priming and a J-beta primer mix drove a second PCR of about 6 to 12 cycles. Every cDNA molecule bore a tag from a template-switch adaptor containing 12 random nucleotides. TCRdb fed the 5' RACE reads into MiXCR, producing one record per CDR3 protein. This table holds 910,000 or so distinct CDR3 sequences, 51% found once. The source material was blood. The receptor's source is a woman aged 55-69 years in good health.

CDR3 amino acids: CASSPGLWEYEQYF. For the CDR3, the DNA is TGTGCCAGCAGCCCCGGACTTTGGGAATACGAGCAGTACTTC. This sequence joins TRBV11-2 and TRBJ2-4, with D possibly being TRBD2 (5 bases). The J call is uncertain, as TRBJ2-7 better fits the DNA end. The V gene's germline CDR1 is SGHAT and CDR2 FQNNGV. This CDR3 is 14 amino acids long.